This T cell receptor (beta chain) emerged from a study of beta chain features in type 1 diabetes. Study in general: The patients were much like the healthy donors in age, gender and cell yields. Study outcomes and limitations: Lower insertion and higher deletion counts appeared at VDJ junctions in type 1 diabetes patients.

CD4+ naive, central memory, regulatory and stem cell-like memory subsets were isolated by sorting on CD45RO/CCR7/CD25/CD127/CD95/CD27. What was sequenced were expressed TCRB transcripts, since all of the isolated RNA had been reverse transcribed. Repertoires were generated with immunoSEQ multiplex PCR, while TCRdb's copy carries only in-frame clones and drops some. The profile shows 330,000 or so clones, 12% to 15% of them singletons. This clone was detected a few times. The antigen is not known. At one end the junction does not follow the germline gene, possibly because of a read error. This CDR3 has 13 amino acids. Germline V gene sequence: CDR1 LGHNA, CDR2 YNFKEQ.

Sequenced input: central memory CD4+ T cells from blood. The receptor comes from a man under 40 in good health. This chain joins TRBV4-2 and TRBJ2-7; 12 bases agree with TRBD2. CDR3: CASSRETSGSLKF. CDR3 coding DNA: TGTGCCAGCAGCCGGGAGACTAGCGGGAGCCTTAAGTTC.